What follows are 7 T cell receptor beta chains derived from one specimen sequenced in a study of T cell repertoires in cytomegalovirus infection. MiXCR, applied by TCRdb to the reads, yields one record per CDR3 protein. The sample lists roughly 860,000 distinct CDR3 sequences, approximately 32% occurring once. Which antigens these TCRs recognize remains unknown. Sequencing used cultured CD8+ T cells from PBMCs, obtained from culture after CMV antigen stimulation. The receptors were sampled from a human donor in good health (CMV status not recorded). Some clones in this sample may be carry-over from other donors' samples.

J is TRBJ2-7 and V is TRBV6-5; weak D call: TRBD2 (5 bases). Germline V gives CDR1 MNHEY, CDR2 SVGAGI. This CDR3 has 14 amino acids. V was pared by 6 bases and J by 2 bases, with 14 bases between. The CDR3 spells CASSLEGSPYEQYF. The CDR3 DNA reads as TGTGCCAGCAGCTTAGAGGGCAGCCCCTACGAGCAGTACTTC.

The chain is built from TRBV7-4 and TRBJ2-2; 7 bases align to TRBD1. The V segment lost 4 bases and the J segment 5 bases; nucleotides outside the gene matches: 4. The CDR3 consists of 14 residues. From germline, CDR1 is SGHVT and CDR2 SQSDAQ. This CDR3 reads CASSWDSRTGELFF. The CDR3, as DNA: TGTGCCAGCAGCTGGGACAGCCGTACCGGGGAGCTGTTTTTT.

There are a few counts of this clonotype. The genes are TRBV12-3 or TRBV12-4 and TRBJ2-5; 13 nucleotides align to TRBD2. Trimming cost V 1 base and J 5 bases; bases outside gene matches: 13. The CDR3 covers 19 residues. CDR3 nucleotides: TGTGCCAGCAGTTTAGTGGAGAACGCCGGACTAGCGGGGGTGGAGACCCAGTACTTC. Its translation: CASSLVENAGLAGVETQYF.

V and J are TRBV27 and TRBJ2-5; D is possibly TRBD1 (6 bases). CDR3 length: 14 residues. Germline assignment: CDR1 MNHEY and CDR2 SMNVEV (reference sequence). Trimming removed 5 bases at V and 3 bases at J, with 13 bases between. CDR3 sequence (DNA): TGTGCCAGCAGTCCGTGGACAGACAAAGAGACCCAGTACTTC. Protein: CASSPWTDKETQYF.

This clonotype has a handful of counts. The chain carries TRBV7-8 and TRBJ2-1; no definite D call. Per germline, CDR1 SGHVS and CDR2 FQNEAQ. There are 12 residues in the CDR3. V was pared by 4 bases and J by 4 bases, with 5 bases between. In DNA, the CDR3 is TGTGCCAGCAGCTACTATTACAATGAGCAGTTCTTC. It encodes CASSYYYNEQFF.

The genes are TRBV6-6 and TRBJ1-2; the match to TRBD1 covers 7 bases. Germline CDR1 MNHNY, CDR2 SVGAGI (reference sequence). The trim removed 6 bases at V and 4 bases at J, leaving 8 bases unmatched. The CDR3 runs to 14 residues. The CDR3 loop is CASSPGGKIYGYTF. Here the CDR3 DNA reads TGTGCCAGCAGCCCAGGGGGAAAAATCTATGGCTACACCTTC.

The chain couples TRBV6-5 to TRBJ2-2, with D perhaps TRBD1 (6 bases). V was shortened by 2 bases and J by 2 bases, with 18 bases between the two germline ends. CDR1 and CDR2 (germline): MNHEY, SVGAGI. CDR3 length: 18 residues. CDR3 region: CASSYGWGLAGNTGELFF. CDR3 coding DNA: TGTGCCAGCAGTTACGGGTGGGGGCTAGCCGGAAACACCGGGGAGCTGTTTTTT.